The following is a T cell receptor (beta chain) sequence with its context. Only a few counts were recorded for this clonotype. The antigen this receptor binds is unknown. No qualities accompany the bases; no much larger clone lies one base away. This sample was taken from a study of blood T cells in healthy people across ages (dated by TCRdb to the mid-2010s). About the full investigation: In model experiments, template switching captured roughly one uniquely barcoded TCR beta cDNA molecule for every two T cells. Using deep sequencing normalized with unique cDNA molecular identifiers, the study measured how TCR beta repertoire diversity changes with age. Donors were grouped into four age groups: young (average roughly 15 years), middle-aged (roughly 40), aged (62) and long-lived (just over 80). To avoid experimental bias, donors of different ages were spread randomly across the sequencing lanes. The study analyzed two additional independent replicas of 1 million unique cDNA reads from the same blood draw for two donors, one aged 18 to 30 and one aged 80 or older. Overall study results and their limits: Observed TCR beta diversity correlated strongly with the percentage of naive T cells measured by flow cytometry. Estimates of total diversity based on one million sequenced T cells were considered lower bounds and underestimates. As age increased, observed TCR beta diversity per million T cells dropped in a roughly linear way, and a significant reduction was already evident by age 40. Since profiling was done on bulk unsorted PBMCs, naive and antigen-experienced compartments could not be conclusively compared. The CMV infection status of donors was not known, potentially confounding age-related changes in expanded clonotypes. Compared with the aged group, more naive CD4+ T cells, fewer expanded clones and increased TCR diversity were shown by the long-lived group, suggesting age selection.

CDR1 and CDR2, per the germline V gene (reference sequence), are DFQATT and SNEGSKA. V loses 6 bases at its end and J loses 4 bases; junction bases beyond the gene matches: 10. Its CDR3 holds 14 amino acids, cysteine through phenylalanine. Of the read, only the CDR3 DNA is kept; its 42 bases are in frame from base 1. The library was produced with 5' RACE. A second PCR of about 6 to 11 cycles was performed with a sample-barcoded 5' primer and a J-beta primer mix. Each TCR beta cDNA molecule received a unique molecular identifier from a template-switch 5' adaptor carrying 12 random nucleotides. Each sample yielded at least 2.5 million CDR3-containing paired-end reads. All of the RNA was converted into first-strand cDNA using the Mint cDNA synthesis kit, with a TRBC-specific oligonucleotide serving as the primer. All cDNA was treated with uracil-DNA glycosylase and then went through a first 18-cycle PCR with the universal primers M1SS and BC2_uni_R. As for the original processing: For normalization, 1 million high-quality reads, each with a distinct molecular identifier, were randomly selected from each sample. Reads with shared molecular identifiers were discarded instead of being binned into consensus sequences. MiTCR, set to a Q25 quality threshold and the strictest error-elimination algorithm, was used for CDR3 identification, clonotype clustering and error correction. A nonparametric unseen species model with Euler transformation was used to estimate lower-bound total TCR beta diversity. TCRdb reanalyzed the raw reads on its own, using fastp at Q25 for trimming and MiXCR for clone calling, and kept in-frame beta chains. Each entry merges the rows of one CDR3 protein and shows their most common DNA and genes. In this record, the V and J calls reflect TCRdb's handling and not the investigators' own analysis. The sample table contains approximately 2,000,000 distinct CDR3 sequences; only one count was recorded for about 39% of them. The ten largest clonotypes hold 23% of the sample.

Systemically healthy Caucasian individuals from Russia, around 38 in total and aged about 6 to 100 years, were included as donors. Roughly 9 milliliters of peripheral blood were drawn from each donor into EDTA-treated Vacutainer tubes. PBMCs were isolated by Ficoll-Paque density-gradient centrifugation, with at least 6.5 million obtained per sample. Total RNA, at least 6 micrograms per sample, was extracted from PBMCs with Trizol reagent. The percentages of naive CD45RAhigh/CD27high T cells were determined by flow cytometry on a PBMC aliquot from every donor. The sequence derives from a human donor in good health. Material for sequencing was blood. Here the chain combines TRBV20-1 and TRBJ2-7; 9 bases in the junction line up with TRBD1. The base sequence is TGCAGTGCCCACTTTCCGACAGGGGGTTACGAGCAGTACTTC. Translated, it gives CSAHFPTGGYEQYF.